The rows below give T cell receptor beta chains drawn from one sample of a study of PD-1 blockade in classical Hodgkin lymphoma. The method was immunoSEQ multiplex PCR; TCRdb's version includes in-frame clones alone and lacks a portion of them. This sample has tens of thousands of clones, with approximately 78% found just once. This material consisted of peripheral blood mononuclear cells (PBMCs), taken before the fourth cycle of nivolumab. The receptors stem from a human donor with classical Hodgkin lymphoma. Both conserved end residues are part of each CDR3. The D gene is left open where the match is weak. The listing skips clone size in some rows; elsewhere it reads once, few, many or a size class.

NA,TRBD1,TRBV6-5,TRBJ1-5,CASSTGGTNQPQHF,TGTGCCAGCAGTACAGGGGGCACGAATCAGCCCCAGCATTTT
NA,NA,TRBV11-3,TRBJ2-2,CASSLDRATGELFF,TGTGCCAGCAGCTTAGACAGGGCTACCGGGGAGCTGTTTTTT
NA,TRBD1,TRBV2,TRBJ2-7,CASSEQGAINYEQYF,TGTGCCAGCAGTGAACAGGGGGCGATTAATTACGAGCAGTACTTC
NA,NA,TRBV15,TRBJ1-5,CATSRDTVNQPQHF,TGTGCCACCAGCAGAGATACCGTCAATCAGCCCCAGCATTTT
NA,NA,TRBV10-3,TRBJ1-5,CAAGEGSGQPQHF,TGTGCCGCCGGCGAGGGGTCCGGTCAGCCCCAGCATTTT
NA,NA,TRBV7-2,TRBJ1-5,CASSLRTPNQPQHF,TGTGCCAGCAGCTTAAGGACACCAAATCAGCCCCAGCATTTT
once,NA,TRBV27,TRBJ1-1,CASSSPGLGTEAFF,TGTGCCAGCAGTTCCCCAGGGTTGGGGACTGAAGCTTTCTTT
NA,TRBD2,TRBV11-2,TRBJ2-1,CASSLMGDSGGNNEQFF,TGTGCCAGCAGCTTAATGGGGGATAGCGGGGGAAACAATGAGCAGTTCTTC
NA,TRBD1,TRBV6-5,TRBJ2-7,CASRLTGTYEQYF,TGTGCCAGCAGGCTGACAGGGACCTACGAGCAGTACTTC
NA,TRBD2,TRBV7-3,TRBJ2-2,CASSLGEGGELFF,TGTGCCAGCAGCTTAGGGGAGGGCGGGGAGCTGTTTTTT
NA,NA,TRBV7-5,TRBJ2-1,CASSPLPDNEQFF,TGTGCCAGCAGCCCCTTGCCGGACAATGAGCAGTTCTTC
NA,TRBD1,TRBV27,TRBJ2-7,CASSRQGDYEQYF,TGTGCCAGCAGTCGACAGGGTGACTACGAGCAGTACTTC
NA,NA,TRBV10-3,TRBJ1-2,CAIRDDKADGYTF,TGTGCCATCAGGGATGACAAGGCGGATGGCTACACCTTC
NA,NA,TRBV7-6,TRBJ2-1,CASSLGGDVYNEQFF,TGTGCCAGCAGCTTAGGGGGGGACGTTTACAATGAGCAGTTCTTC
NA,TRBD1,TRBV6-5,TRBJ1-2,CASRLGQDYGYTF,TGTGCCAGCAGACTCGGACAGGACTATGGCTACACCTTC
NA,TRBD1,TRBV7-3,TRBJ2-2,CASSLQGADGELFF,TGTGCCAGCAGCTTACAGGGGGCGGACGGGGAGCTGTTTTTT
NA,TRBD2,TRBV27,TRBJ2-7,CASSLHGTSGGYEQYF,TGTGCCAGCAGTTTGCACGGGACTAGCGGGGGATACGAGCAGTACTTC
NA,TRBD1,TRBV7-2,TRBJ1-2,CASSWSQGVNYGYTF,TGTGCCAGCAGCTGGAGCCAGGGGGTTAACTATGGCTACACCTTC
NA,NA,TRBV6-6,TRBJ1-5,CASNPQGNQPQHF,TGTGCCAGCAACCCACAGGGAAATCAGCCCCAGCATTTT
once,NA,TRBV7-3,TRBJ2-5,CASSLNGGGEETQYF,TGTGCCAGCAGCTTAAATGGCGGCGGGGAAGAGACCCAGTACTTC
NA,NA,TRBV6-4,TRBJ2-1,CASSTGTNTRKFF,TGTGCCAGCAGCACCGGGACCAATACGAGGAAGTTCTTC
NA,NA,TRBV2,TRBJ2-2,CASNFDRYTGELFF,TGTGCCAGCAACTTTGACCGGTACACCGGGGAGCTGTTTTTT
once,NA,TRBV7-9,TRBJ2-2,CASSVKHRTYTGELFF,TGTGCCAGCAGCGTTAAGCACAGGACATACACCGGGGAGCTGTTTTTT
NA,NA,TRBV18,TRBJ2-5,CASSPDILARETQYF,TGTGCCAGCTCACCCGACATTCTAGCTAGGGAGACCCAGTACTTC
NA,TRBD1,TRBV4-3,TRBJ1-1,CASSQRLEGAAFF,TGCGCCAGCAGCCAGAGGTTGGAGGGGGCGGCTTTCTTT
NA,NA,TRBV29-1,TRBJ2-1,CSASSYNEQFF,TGCAGCGCCAGCTCCTACAATGAGCAGTTCTTC
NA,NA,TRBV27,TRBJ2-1,CASSLRATNEQFF,TGTGCCAGCAGTTTAAGGGCTACCAATGAGCAGTTCTTC
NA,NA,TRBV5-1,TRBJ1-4,CASSLGPGSNEKLFF,TGCGCCAGCAGCTTGGGGCCCGGGAGTAATGAAAAACTGTTTTTT
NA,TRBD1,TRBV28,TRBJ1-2,CASRAVDRVDYGYTF,TGTGCCAGCAGAGCCGTCGACAGGGTCGACTATGGCTACACCTTC